This T cell receptor beta chain was observed in a study of blood T cells in healthy people across ages. A J-beta primer mix and a sample-barcoded 5' primer were used in a second PCR of about 7 to 12 cycles. Using its own MiXCR run on the 5' RACE reads, TCRdb lists one record per CDR3 protein. The table lists about 670,000 distinct CDR3 sequences, approximately 52% of them singletons. Per-sample PBMC isolation yielded at least 7 million cells. What was sequenced was blood. This TCR was sampled from a woman aged 80 or over in good health.

The CDR3 nucleotides are TGTGCCAGCAGCTTACGGGGAGGGAGCTCCTACAATGAGCAGTACTTC. Its translation is CASSLRGGSSYNEQYF. This chain connects TRBV7-9 to TRBJ2-1, with 7 nucleotides matching TRBD2. The assigned J gene may be wrong: the sequence end matches TRBJ2-7 better. The germline V gene has CDR1 SEHNR and CDR2 FQNEAQ (reference sequence). This CDR3 is 16 amino acids long.